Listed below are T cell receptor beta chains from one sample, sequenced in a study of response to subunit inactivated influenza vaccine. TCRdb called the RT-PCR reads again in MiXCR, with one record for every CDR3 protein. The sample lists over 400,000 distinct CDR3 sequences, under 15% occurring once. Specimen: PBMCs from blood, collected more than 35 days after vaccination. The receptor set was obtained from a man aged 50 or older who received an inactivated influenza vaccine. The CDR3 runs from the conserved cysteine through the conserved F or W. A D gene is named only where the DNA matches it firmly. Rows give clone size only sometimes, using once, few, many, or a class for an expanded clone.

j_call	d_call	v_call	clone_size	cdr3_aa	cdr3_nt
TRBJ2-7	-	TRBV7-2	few	CASSLAFDGAYEQYF	TGTGCCAGCAGCTTAGCTTTCGACGGGGCCTACGAGCAGTACTTC
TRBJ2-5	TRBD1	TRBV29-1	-	CSVVTRGLQETQYF	TGCAGCGTTGTTACCAGGGGGCTCCAAGAGACCCAGTACTTC
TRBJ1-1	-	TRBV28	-	CASSPQSGRINTEAFF	TGTGCCAGCAGTCCCCAGAGTGGCAGAATTAACACTGAAGCTTTCTTT
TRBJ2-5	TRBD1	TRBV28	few	CASSLQGDETQYF	TGTGCCAGCAGTTTGCAGGGGGATGAGACCCAGTACTTC
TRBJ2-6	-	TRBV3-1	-	CASSPLGSGANVLTF	TGTGCCAGCAGCCCTTTGGGTTCTGGGGCCAACGTCCTGACTTTC
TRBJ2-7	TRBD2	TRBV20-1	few	CSANLAGGPHEQYF	TGCAGTGCTAACTTAGCGGGAGGGCCCCACGAGCAGTACTTC
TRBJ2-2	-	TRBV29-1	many	CSVDKGRTGELFF	TGCAGCGTTGACAAGGGAAGGACCGGGGAGCTGTTTTTT
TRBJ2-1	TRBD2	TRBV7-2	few	CASSVLRTSGNEQFF	TGTGCCAGCAGCGTCCTCCGGACTAGCGGCAATGAGCAGTTCTTC
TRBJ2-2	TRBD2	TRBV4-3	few	CASSRLTSGVTGELFF	TGCGCCAGCAGCCGACTAACTAGCGGGGTCACCGGGGAGCTGTTTTTT
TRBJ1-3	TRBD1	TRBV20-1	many	CSAGGQAPSGNTIYF	TGCAGTGCCGGAGGACAGGCACCCTCTGGAAACACCATATATTTT
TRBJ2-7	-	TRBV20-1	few	CSAIRREQYF	TGCAGTGCTATAAGGCGCGAGCAGTACTTC
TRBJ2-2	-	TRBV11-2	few	CASSLARWELFF	TGTGCCAGCAGCTTAGCCCGGTGGGAGCTGTTTTTT
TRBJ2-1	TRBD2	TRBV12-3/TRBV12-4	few	CASRLRTSGDYNEQFF	TGTGCCAGCAGATTACGGACTAGCGGGGACTACAATGAGCAGTTCTTC
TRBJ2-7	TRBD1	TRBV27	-	CASSTDRRKAASYEQYF	TGTGCCAGCAGTACGGACAGGCGGAAGGCCGCTTCCTACGAGCAGTACTTC
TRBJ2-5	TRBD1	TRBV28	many	CASRSRGRTRETQYF	TGTGCCAGCAGAAGCAGGGGGCGTACCAGGGAGACCCAGTACTTC
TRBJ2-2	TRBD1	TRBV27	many	CASSPDRVLVGELFF	TGTGCCAGCAGCCCGGACAGGGTATTGGTCGGGGAGCTGTTTTTT
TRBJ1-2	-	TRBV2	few	CASSQNGQQYGYTF	TGTGCCAGCAGCCAGAACGGACAGCAATATGGCTACACCTTC
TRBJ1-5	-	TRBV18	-	CASSSGWGQGQPQHF	TGTGCCAGCTCATCAGGCTGGGGGCAAGGGCAGCCCCAGCATTTT
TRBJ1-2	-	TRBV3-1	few	CASSQAGGIANYGYTF	TGTGCCAGCAGCCAAGCGGGGGGGATAGCTAACTATGGCTACACCTTC
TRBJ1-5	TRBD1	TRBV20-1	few	CSAIRTGGSQPQHF	TGCAGTGCTATCCGGACAGGGGGCTCTCAGCCCCAGCATTTT
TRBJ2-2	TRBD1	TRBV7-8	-	CASSRKGDRGTGELFF	TGTGCCAGCAGCCGTAAGGGGGACAGGGGTACCGGGGAGCTGTTTTTT
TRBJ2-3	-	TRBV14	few	CASSPRIADTQYF	TGTGCCAGCAGCCCCCGTATCGCAGATACGCAGTATTTT
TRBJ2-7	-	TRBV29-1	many	CSVEGHPGEGYEQYF	TGCAGCGTCGAGGGCCACCCAGGGGAGGGGTACGAGCAGTACTTC
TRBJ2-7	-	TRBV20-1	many	CSARDLRGQEQYF	TGCAGTGCTAGAGATCTTCGGGGCCAAGAGCAGTACTTC
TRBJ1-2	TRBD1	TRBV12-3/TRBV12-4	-	CASSRGQGATGYTF	TGTGCCAGCAGCCGGGGACAGGGGGCGACTGGCTACACCTTC
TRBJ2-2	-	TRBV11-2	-	CASSFEGLLTGELFF	TGTGCCAGCAGCTTTGAAGGACTCCTCACCGGGGAGCTGTTTTTT
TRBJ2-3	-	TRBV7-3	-	CASSQETFTTDTQYF	TGTGCCAGCAGCCAGGAGACGTTTACAACAGATACGCAGTATTTT
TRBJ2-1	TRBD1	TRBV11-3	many	CASSLAGTDYNEQFF	TGTGCCAGCAGCTTAGCGGGGACAGACTACAATGAGCAGTTCTTC